Below, one TCR beta chain is given with its context. Its specificity is not known. The record originates from a study of T cell responses to AZD1222 COVID-19 vaccine. V was pared by 0 bases and J by 0 bases, with 10 bases between. Germline V gene data show CDR1 as SGHNT and CDR2 as YYREEE (reference sequence). The CDR3 runs to 16 residues. Data came from immunoSEQ multiplex PCR; TCRdb stores just in-frame clones and leaves some out. The sample consists of fewer than 150,000 clones, 92% of them appearing once. Study-wide findings and caveats: It should be noted that donors were predominantly white British and more often female, and clonal diversity was possibly underestimated.

This receptor was identified in an adult who received the AZD1222 COVID-19 vaccine. The sequences come from peripheral blood, collected 28 days after the second AZD1222 dose. This chain joins TRBV5-4 and TRBJ2-1; D might be TRBD2 (5 bases). CDR3 sequence (DNA): TGTGCCAGCAGCTTGGATTGGGAGAGCTCCTACAATGAGCAGTTCTTC. Its translation is CASSLDWESSYNEQFF.